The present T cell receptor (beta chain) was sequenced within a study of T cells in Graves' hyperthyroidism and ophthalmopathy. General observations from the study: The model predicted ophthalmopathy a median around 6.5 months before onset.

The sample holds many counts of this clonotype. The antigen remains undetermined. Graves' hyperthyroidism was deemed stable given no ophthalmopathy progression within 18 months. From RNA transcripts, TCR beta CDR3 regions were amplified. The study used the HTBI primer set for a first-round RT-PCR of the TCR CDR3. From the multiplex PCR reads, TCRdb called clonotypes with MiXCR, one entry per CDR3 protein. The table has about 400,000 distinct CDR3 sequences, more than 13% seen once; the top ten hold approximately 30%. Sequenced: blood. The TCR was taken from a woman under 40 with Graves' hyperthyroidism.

CDR3 protein: CAWGTGDTKQPQHF. The CDR3 DNA follows: TGTGCCTGGGGGACAGGGGATACAAAACAGCCCCAGCATTTT. The chain employs TRBV30 and TRBJ1-5, with 10 positions matching TRBD1. Germline assignment: CDR1 GTSNPN and CDR2 SVGIG (reference sequence). Trimming took 5 bases from V and 7 from J; bases not matched to a gene: 8. The CDR3 is made up of 14 amino acids.